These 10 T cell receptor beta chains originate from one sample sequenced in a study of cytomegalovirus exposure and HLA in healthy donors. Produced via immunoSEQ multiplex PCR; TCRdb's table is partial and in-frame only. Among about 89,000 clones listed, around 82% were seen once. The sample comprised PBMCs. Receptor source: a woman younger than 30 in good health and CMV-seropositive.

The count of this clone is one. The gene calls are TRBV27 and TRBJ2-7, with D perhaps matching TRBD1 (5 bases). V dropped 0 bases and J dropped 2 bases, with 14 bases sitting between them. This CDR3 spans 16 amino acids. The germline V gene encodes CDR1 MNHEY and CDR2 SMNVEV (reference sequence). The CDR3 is CASSLSVLGATYEQYF. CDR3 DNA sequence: TGTGCCAGCAGTTTATCTGTTCTAGGGGCTACCTACGAGCAGTACTTC.

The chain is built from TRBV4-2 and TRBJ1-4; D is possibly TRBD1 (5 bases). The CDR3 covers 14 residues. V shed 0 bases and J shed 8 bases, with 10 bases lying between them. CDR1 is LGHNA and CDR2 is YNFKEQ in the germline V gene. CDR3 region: CASSQDRENEKLFF. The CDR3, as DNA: TGTGCCAGCAGCCAAGACAGGGAAAACGAAAAACTGTTTTTT.

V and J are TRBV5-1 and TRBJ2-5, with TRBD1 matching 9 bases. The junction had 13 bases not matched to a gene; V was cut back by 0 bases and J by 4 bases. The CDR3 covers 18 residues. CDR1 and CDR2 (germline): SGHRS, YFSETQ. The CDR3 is CASSLGFSPGQGRETQYF. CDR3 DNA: TGCGCCAGCAGCTTGGGATTTTCTCCGGGACAGGGACGAGAGACCCAGTACTTC.

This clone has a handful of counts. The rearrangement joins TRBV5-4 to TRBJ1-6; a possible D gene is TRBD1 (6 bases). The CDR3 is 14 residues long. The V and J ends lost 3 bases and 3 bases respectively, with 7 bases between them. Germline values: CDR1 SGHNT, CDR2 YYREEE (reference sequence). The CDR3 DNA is TGTGCCAGCAGCTCGACAGGCTATAATTCACCCCTCCACTTT. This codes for CASSSTGYNSPLHF.

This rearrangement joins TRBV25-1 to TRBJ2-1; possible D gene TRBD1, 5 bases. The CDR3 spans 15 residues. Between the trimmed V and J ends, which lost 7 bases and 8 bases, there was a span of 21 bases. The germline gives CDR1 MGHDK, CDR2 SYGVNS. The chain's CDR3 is CASTSRAGWRDEQFF. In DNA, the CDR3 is TGTGCCAGCACAAGTAGAGCAGGGTGGCGCGATGAGCAGTTCTTC.

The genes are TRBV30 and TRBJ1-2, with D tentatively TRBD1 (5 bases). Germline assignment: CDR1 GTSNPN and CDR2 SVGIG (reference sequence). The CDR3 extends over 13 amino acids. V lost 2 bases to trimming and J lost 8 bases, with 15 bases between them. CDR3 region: CAWSIGDRVGYTF. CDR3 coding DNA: TGTGCCTGGAGTATAGGGGATCGGGTAGGCTACACCTTC.

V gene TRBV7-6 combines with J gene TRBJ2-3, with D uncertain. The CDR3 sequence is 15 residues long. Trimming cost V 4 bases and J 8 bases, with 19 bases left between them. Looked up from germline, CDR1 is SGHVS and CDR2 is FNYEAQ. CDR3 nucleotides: TGTGCCAGCAGCTCCCCCCTGGCTCAGAGAGGTACGCAGTATTTT. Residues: CASSSPLAQRGTQYF.

CDR3 DNA sequence: TGTGCCAGCAGTGCAGGATCACAGGTCACCGGGGAGCTGTTTTTT. It codes for CASSAGSQVTGELFF. The V and J genes are TRBV6-6 and TRBJ2-2, with TRBD1 as a possible D gene (5 bases). Trimming stripped 5 bases from V and 4 bases from J, with 14 bases between. The CDR3 extends over 15 amino acids. Germline loops: CDR1 MNHNY, CDR2 SVGAGI (reference sequence).

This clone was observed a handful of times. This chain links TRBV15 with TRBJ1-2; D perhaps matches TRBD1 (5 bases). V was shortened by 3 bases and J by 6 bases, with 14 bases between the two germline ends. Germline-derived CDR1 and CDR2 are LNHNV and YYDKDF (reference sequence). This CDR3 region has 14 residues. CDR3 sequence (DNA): TGTGCCACCAGCAGTGGGGACTGGGGCAATGGCTACACCTTC. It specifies CATSSGDWGNGYTF.

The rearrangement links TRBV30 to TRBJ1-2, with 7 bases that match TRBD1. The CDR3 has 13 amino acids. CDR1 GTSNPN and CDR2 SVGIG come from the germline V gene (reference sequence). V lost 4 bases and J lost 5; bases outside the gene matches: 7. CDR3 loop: CAWNPGTAYGYTF. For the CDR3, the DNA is TGTGCCTGGAACCCCGGGACAGCGTATGGCTACACCTTC.